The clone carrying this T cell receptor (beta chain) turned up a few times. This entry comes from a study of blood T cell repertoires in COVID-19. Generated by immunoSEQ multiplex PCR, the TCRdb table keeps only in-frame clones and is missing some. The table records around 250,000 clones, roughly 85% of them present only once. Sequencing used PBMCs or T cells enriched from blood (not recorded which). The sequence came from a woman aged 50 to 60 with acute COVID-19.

The CDR3 coding sequence is TGTGCCAGCAGCTGGAAAGGACAGCATAATTCACCCCTCCACTTT. Residues: CASSWKGQHNSPLHF. The rearrangement uses TRBV5-6 and TRBJ1-6; D is possibly TRBD1 (6 bases). Trimming removed 3 bases at V and 5 bases at J, with 12 bases between. CDR1 and CDR2 from the germline V gene are SGHDT and YYEEEE. This CDR3 has 15 amino acids. Filled out from reference TRBV5-6 and TRBJ1-6, the complete variable domain reads DAGVTQSPTHLIKTRGQQVTLRCSPKSGHDTVSWYQQALGQGPQFIFQYYEEEERQRGNFPDRFSGHQFPNYSSELNVNALLLGDSALYLCASSWKGQHNSPLHFGNGTRLTVT.